Ten or more counts support the clone carrying this TCR beta chain. Its antigen is unidentified. From the 5' RACE reads, TCRdb called clonotypes with MiXCR, one entry per CDR3 protein. The table includes under 300,000 distinct CDR3 sequences, over 9.5% detected once. This sample was taken from a study of CD8 T cells in ankylosing spondylitis. Study findings and constraints: Blood of patients with ankylosing spondylitis appeared to be characterized by a TCR beta motif of about eight highly homologous variants. CD8+ disease-linked clones were present at relatively low frequencies in blood. Disease-linked clones reportedly concentrated significantly in matched ankylosing spondylitis synovial fluid.

Looked up from germline, CDR1 is SGHDT and CDR2 is YYEEEE. The CDR3 runs 16 residues. Trimming left V 1 base short and J 5 bases short, with 16 bases between. V usage is TRBV5-6 and J usage is TRBJ2-1; possibly TRBD1 for D (5 bases). Sequencing used blood, either unsorted or a sorted T cell fraction (not recorded which). The clonotype originates from a male donor with ankylosing spondylitis or in good health (not recorded which). The CDR3 protein is CASSLFGLGEHNEQFF. CDR3 DNA: TGTGCCAGCAGCTTGTTCGGGCTAGGGGAACACAATGAGCAGTTCTTC.